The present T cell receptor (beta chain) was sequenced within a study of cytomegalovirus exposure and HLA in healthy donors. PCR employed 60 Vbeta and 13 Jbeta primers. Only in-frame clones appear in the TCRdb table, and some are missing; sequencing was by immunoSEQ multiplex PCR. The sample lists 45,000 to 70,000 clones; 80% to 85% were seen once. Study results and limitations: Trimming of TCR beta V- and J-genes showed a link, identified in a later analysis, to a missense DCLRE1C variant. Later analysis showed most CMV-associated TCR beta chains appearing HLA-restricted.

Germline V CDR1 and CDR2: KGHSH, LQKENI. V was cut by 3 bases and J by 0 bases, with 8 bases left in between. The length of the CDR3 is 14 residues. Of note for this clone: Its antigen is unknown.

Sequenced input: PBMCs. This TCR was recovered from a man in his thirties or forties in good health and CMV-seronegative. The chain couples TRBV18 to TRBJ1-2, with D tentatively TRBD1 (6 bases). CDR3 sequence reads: CASSPGQTNYGYTF. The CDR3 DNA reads TGTGCCAGCTCACCCGGACAGACTAACTATGGCTACACCTTC.